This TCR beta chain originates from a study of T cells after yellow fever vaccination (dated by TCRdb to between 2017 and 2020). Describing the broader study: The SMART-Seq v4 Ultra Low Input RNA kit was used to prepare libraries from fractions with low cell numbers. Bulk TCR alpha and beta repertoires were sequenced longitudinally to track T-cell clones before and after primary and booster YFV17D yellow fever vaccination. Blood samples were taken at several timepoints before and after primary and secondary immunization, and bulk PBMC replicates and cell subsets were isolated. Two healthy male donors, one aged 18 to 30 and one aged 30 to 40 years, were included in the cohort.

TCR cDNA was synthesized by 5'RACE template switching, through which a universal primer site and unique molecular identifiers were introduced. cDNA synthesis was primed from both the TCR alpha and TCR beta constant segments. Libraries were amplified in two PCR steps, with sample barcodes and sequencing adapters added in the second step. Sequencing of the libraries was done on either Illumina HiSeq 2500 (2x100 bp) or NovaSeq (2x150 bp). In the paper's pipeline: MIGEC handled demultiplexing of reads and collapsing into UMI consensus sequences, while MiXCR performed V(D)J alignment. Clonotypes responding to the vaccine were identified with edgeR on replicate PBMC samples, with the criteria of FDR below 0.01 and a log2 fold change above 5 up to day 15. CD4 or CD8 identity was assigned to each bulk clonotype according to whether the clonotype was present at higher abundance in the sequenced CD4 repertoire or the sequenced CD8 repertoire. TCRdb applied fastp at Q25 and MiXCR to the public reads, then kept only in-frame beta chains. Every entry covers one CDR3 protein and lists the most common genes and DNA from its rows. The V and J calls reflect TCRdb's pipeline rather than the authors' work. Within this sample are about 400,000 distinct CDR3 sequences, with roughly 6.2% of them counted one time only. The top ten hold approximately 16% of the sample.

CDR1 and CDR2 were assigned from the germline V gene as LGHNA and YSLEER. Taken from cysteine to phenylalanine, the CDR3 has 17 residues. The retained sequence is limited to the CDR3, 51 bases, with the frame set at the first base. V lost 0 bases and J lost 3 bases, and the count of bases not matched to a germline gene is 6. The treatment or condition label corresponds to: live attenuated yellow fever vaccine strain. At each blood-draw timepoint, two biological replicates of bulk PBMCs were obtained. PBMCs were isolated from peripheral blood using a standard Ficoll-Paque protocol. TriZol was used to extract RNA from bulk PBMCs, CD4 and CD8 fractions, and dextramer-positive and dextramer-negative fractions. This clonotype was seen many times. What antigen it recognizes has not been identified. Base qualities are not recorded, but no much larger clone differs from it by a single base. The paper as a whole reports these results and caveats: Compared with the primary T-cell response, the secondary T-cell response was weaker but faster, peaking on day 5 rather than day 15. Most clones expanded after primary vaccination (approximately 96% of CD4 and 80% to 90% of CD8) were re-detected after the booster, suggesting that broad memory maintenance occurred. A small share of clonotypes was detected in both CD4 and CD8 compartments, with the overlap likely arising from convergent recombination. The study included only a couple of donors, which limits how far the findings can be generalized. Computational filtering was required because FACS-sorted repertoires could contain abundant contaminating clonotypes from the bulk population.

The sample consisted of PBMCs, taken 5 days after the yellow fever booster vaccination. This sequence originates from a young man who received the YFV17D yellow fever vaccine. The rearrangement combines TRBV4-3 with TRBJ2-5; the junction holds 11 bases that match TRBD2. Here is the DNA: TGCGCCAGCAGCCAAGATCGTAGCGGGAGGGGCGAAGAGACCCAGTACTTC. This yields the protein CASSQDRSGRGEETQYF.